These 25 T cell receptor beta chains came from one sample sequenced in a study of read filtering for tumor transcriptome and immune sequencing. From roughly 400 ng of RNA, a library with molecular barcoded alpha/delta and beta/gamma adaptors was made. TCRdb reprocessed the reads with MiXCR, giving one entry per CDR3 protein. This sample has 50,000 to 65,000 distinct CDR3 sequences, with around 19% found just once. Sequenced material: a population of CD138-negative cells sorted from bone marrow. All receptors derive from a donor at least 40 years old with multiple myeloma.

This clonotype was found many times. A much larger clone differs by one base, so this may be a read error. This sequence joins TRBV30 and TRBJ2-2; no definite D call. Trimming took off 0 bases at V and 1 base at J, with 12 bases between the two ends. This CDR3 has 16 amino acids. Germline CDR1 and CDR2: GTSNPN and SVGIG (reference sequence). The CDR3 loop reads CAWSVLPLGNTGELFF. In DNA form, the CDR3 reads TGTGCCTGGAGTGTACTCCCCCTAGGGAACACCGGGGAGCTGTTTTTT.

Turning to this clonotype: This may be a read error: a much more frequent sequence differs by one nucleotide. This chain joins TRBV6-5 and TRBJ2-2, with D uncertain. CDR1 and CDR2 from the germline V gene are MNHEY and SVGAGI. CDR3 length: 14 amino acids. With 6 bases removed from V and 7 bases from J, the gap between germline ends came to 15 bases. The CDR3: CASSLRLVVGELFF. CDR3 DNA sequence: TGTGCCAGCAGCCTAAGATTAGTGGTCGGGGAGCTGTTTTTT.

CDR3 DNA: TGCGCCAGCAGCTTGGATGGACAGGGATGCGAGCAGTACTTC. Its protein is CASSLDGQGCEQYF. V usage is TRBV5-1 and J usage is TRBJ2-7; 8 bases align to TRBD1. The CDR3 spans 14 residues. Trimming removed 0 bases from V and 6 bases from J; junction bases left unmatched: 5. Germline CDR1 and CDR2: SGHRS and YFSETQ.

This clonotype was seen at least ten times. This chain links TRBV19 with TRBJ1-3, with D unclear. Germline loops: CDR1 LNHDA, CDR2 SQIVND (reference sequence). CDR3 length: 14 amino acids. Trimming shortened V by 5 bases and J by 0 bases, and 8 bases separated the two germline ends. The CDR3 DNA reads TGTGCCAGTAGTCCGTCCCTCTCTGGAAACACCATATATTTT. It translates to CASSPSLSGNTIYF. Looking up the rest from reference TRBV19 and TRBJ1-3 gives the full variable domain: DGGITQSPKYLFRKEGQNVTLSCEQNLNHDAMYWYRQDPGQGLRLIYYSQIVNDFQKGDIAEGYSVSREKKESFPLTVTSAQKNPTAFYLCASSPSLSGNTIYFGEGSWLTVV.

This clonotype has at least ten counts. The V call is TRBV3-1, the J call TRBJ2-7, with 7 bases aligning to TRBD1. The length of the CDR3 is 14 residues. J gave up 6 bases and V 2 bases, and 7 bases lay outside the gene matches. CDR1 is LGHDT and CDR2 is YNNKEL in the germline V gene (reference sequence). The DNA for the CDR3 is TGTGCCAGCAGCCAACATACAGGGGCTAGCGAGCAGTACTTC. This gives the protein CASSQHTGASEQYF.

This clonotype was counted ten times or more. This chain joins TRBV11-2 and TRBJ2-7; D gene unclear. In germline, CDR1 is SGHAT, CDR2 FQNNGV. This CDR3 region has 13 residues. V gave up 5 bases and J gave up 7 bases, with 15 bases separating them. The DNA for the CDR3 is TGTGCCAGCAGCCAGAACCCAGAAAGGGAGCAGTACTTC. As protein: CASSQNPEREQYF.

The rearrangement links TRBV2 to TRBJ1-1, with 9 bases fitting TRBD1. V lost 6 bases and J lost 8; bases outside the gene matches: 7. Germline V gives CDR1 SNHLY, CDR2 FYNNEI. The CDR3 has 13 amino acids. CDR3 loop: CASSLRQGGEAFF. DNA of the CDR3: TGTGCCAGCAGCTTAAGACAGGGGGGAGAAGCTTTCTTT. The complete variable domain, with remaining parts taken from reference TRBV2 and TRBJ1-1, reads EPEVTQTPSHQVTQMGQEVILRCVPISNHLYFYWYRQILGQKVEFLVSFYNNEISEKSEIFDDQFSVERPDGSNFTLKIRSTKLEDSAMYFCASSLRQGGEAFFGQGTRLTVV.

Ten or more counts support this clonotype. The chain uses TRBV28 and TRBJ2-4; D may be TRBD2 (5 bases). With 1 base removed from V and 0 bases from J, the gap between germline ends came to 13 bases. Germline V CDR1 and CDR2: MDHEN, SYDVKM. This CDR3 has 17 amino acids. The CDR3 DNA is TGTGCCAGCAGTTTATTTCGGGGTCCCTTAGCCAAAAACATTCAGTACTTC. Its translation: CASSLFRGPLAKNIQYF.

In this sample, this clonotype turned up many times. The rearrangement links TRBV2 to TRBJ1-6; D ambiguous. Germline V gene lookup returns CDR1 SNHLY and CDR2 FYNNEI. V was pared by 3 bases and J by 8 bases, with 8 bases between. CDR3 size: 13 residues. CDR3 amino acids: CASSETPYSPLHF. The CDR3 nucleotides are TGTGCCAGCAGTGAGACTCCTTATTCACCCCTCCACTTT.

This chain uses TRBV5-6 with TRBJ2-7; D remains ambiguous. Trimming cost V 4 bases and J 2 bases, with 7 bases left between them. The germline V gene encodes CDR1 SGHDT and CDR2 YYEEEE. The CDR3 consists of 12 residues. The CDR3 sequence is CASSAGTYEQYF. For the CDR3, the DNA is TGTGCCAGCAGCGCTGGAACCTACGAGCAGTACTTC.

With regard to this clonotype: Given a much more abundant clone one base away, this may be a read error. As the CDR3 is not closed by the conserved phenylalanine or tryptophan, this likely results from a read error. The rearrangement links TRBV7-9 to TRBJ1-1, with D unclear. The ends were cut back, 6 bases at V and 1 base at J, with 9 bases in the middle. The CDR3 covers 13 residues. Germline V gene data show CDR1 as SEHNR and CDR2 as FQNEAQ (reference sequence). Written as DNA, the CDR3 is TGTGCCAGCAGTTCCTTTGGGAACACTGAAGCTTTCATT. It specifies CASSSFGNTEAFI.

In this sample, this clonotype turned up many times. J is TRBJ2-1 and V is TRBV7-9, with 7 bases aligning to TRBD2. The CDR3 totals 15 residues. Trimming took 5 bases from V and 3 from J; bases not matched to a gene: 7. Germline lookup yields CDR1 SEHNR and CDR2 FQNEAQ (reference sequence). This chain's CDR3 is CASSPVWGGYNEQFF. The CDR3 DNA follows: TGTGCCAGCAGCCCCGTGTGGGGGGGCTACAATGAGCAGTTCTTC. The full variable domain, in which reference TRBV7-9 and TRBJ2-1 provide the parts outside the CDR3, is DTGVSQNPRHKITKRGQNVTFRCDPISEHNRLYWYRQTLGQGPEFLTYFQNEAQLEKSRLLSDRFSAERPKGSFSTLEIQRTEQGDSAMYLCASSPVWGGYNEQFFGPGTRLTVL.

The chain has TRBV11-3 and TRBJ1-1; tentatively, D is TRBD1 (5 bases). The CDR3 spans 13 residues. Trimming took off 4 bases at V and 4 bases at J, with 10 bases between the two ends. Germline-derived CDR1 and CDR2 are SGHNT and YENEEA. The CDR3, as DNA: TGTGCCAGCAGCTCAGGGCCGGGCACTGAAGCTTTCTTT. It codes for CASSSGPGTEAFF.

This clonotype was seen only a few times. The chain combines TRBV20-1 with TRBJ2-7; TRBD2 matches at 11 bases. The CDR3 runs 15 residues. J lost 4 bases, V lost 3 bases, and 8 bases had no gene match. CDR1 DFQATT and CDR2 SNEGSKA come from the germline V gene (reference sequence). The CDR3 coding sequence is TGCAGTGCTAGTGACGCTAGCGGGGGGATGTACGAGCAGTACTTC. Encoded protein: CSASDASGGMYEQYF.

This clonotype came up many times. The rearrangement uses TRBV5-1 and TRBJ1-4; no clear D gene. The germline V and J ends were trimmed by 2 bases and 6 bases, with 8 bases remaining between them. The V gene's germline CDR1 is SGHRS and CDR2 YFSETQ. The CDR3 is 13 residues long. The CDR3 DNA reads TGCGCCAGCAGCTTTGGACGGGATGAAAAACTGTTTTTT. Its protein product is CASSFGRDEKLFF.

A few counts support this clonotype. The chain combines TRBV2 with TRBJ2-5, with D possibly TRBD1 on 6 matching bases. Per the germline V gene, CDR1 is SNHLY and CDR2 is FYNNEI. The CDR3 is 13 amino acids. V shed 8 bases and J shed 2 bases, with 12 bases lying between them. The CDR3 coding sequence is TGTGCCAGCTCCAGGGGCAGACAAGAGACCCAGTACTTC. Translating gives CASSRGRQETQYF.

This clonotype was recorded at least ten times. The CDR3 coding sequence is TGTGCCAGCAGCCTAACGCGACAACCCTACGAGCAGTACTTC. Translation: CASSLTRQPYEQYF. The chain uses TRBV7-8 and TRBJ2-7; D gene uncertain. CDR1 SGHVS and CDR2 FQNEAQ come from the germline V gene. The V gene lost 5 bases and the J gene lost 2 bases, with 13 bases spanning the gap. The CDR3 totals 14 residues.

On this clonotype itself: This may come from a read error, since a much larger clone is one base off. The chain recombines TRBV29-1 with TRBJ2-5; possible D gene TRBD2, 5 bases. Germline V CDR1 and CDR2: SQVTM, ANQGSEA. V was clipped by 4 bases and J by 1 base, with 13 bases between them. The CDR3 is 14 residues long. CDR3 amino acids: CSVAAPAAQETQYF. The DNA of the CDR3 is TGCAGCGTTGCGGCTCCAGCGGCCCAAGAGACCCAGTACTTC.

This clonotype is labeled medium-sized. The rearrangement uses TRBV19 and TRBJ2-1; no clear D. The ends were cut back, 2 bases at V and 6 bases at J, with 11 bases in the middle. Germline CDR1 is LNHDA and CDR2 is SQIVND (reference sequence). The CDR3 is 14 amino acids. CDR3 loop: CASSIRDSTNEQFF. The DNA of the CDR3 is TGTGCCAGTAGTATAAGGGATTCGACCAATGAGCAGTTCTTC.

This clonotype was found many times. The chain recombines TRBV5-6 with TRBJ1-1; no reliable D call. The germline V and J ends were trimmed by 2 bases and 0 bases, with 11 bases remaining between them. Germline CDR1 and CDR2: SGHDT and YYEEEE. The CDR3 extends over 15 amino acids. The DNA for the CDR3 is TGTGCCAGCAGCTTCGGGGTCTTCATGAACACTGAAGCTTTCTTT. It codes for CASSFGVFMNTEAFF. Full variable domain (rest looked up from reference TRBV5-6 and TRBJ1-1): DAGVTQSPTHLIKTRGQQVTLRCSPKSGHDTVSWYQQALGQGPQFIFQYYEEEERQRGNFPDRFSGHQFPNYSSELNVNALLLGDSALYLCASSFGVFMNTEAFFGQGTRLTVV.

This clonotype was seen ten or more times. V and J are TRBV7-9 and TRBJ1-4; 8 bases align to TRBD1. The junction had 10 bases not matched to a gene; V was cut back by 5 bases and J by 8 bases. This CDR3 is 15 amino acids long. CDR1 SEHNR and CDR2 FQNEAQ come from the germline V gene (reference sequence). CDR3 coding DNA: TGTGCCAGCAGCATAGGACAGGGTATGGAAGAAAAACTGTTTTTT. This codes for CASSIGQGMEEKLFF.

This clonotype was counted at least ten times. V and J are TRBV14 and TRBJ1-2; D possibly corresponds to TRBD1 (5 bases). CDR1 is SGHDN, CDR2 FVKESK, per germline. The CDR3 is 13 residues long. Deletions cut 5 bases from V and 7 bases from J, with 14 bases between. CDR3 in amino acids: CASSAGTFFGYTF. The CDR3 nucleotides are TGTGCCAGCAGCGCCGGGACGTTTTTTGGCTACACCTTC. The full variable domain, completed using reference TRBV14 and TRBJ1-2, is EAGVTQFPSHSVIEKGQTVTLRCDPISGHDNLYWYRRVMGKEIKFLLHFVKESKQDESGMPNNRFLAERTGGTYSTLKVQPAELEDSGVYFCASSAGTFFGYTFGSGTRLTVV.

Judged by abundance, this clonotype is medium-sized. V gene TRBV5-1 combines with J gene TRBJ2-1, with D possibly matching TRBD1 (5 bases). CDR1 is SGHRS and CDR2 is YFSETQ in the germline V gene. The CDR3 totals 16 residues. Trimming left V 0 bases short and J 7 bases short, with 17 bases between. The CDR3 DNA reads TGCGCCAGCAGCTTGGACCCTGACAGCCAGGGAAATGAGCAGTTCTTC. Its protein product is CASSLDPDSQGNEQFF.

A remark on this clonotype: A much larger clone lies one base from this, so it may be a read error. The chain has TRBV29-1 and TRBJ2-3; D might be TRBD2 (5 bases). Germline V gene sequence: CDR1 SQVTM, CDR2 ANQGSEA. CDR3 length: 13 amino acids. CDR3 loop: CSCKERYTDPQYF. Here the CDR3 DNA reads TGCAGCTGTAAGGAGCGGTACACAGATCCGCAGTATTTT.

J is TRBJ2-7 and V is TRBV7-2, with a weak D call TRBD1 (5 bases). This CDR3 contains 12 residues. Germline assignment: CDR1 SGHTA and CDR2 FQGNSA. Deletions cut 5 bases from V and 9 bases from J, with 14 bases between. CDR3 in DNA: TGTGCCAGCAGCCCGCCGCCTAGGGGGCAGTACTTC. Amino acids: CASSPPPRGQYF.